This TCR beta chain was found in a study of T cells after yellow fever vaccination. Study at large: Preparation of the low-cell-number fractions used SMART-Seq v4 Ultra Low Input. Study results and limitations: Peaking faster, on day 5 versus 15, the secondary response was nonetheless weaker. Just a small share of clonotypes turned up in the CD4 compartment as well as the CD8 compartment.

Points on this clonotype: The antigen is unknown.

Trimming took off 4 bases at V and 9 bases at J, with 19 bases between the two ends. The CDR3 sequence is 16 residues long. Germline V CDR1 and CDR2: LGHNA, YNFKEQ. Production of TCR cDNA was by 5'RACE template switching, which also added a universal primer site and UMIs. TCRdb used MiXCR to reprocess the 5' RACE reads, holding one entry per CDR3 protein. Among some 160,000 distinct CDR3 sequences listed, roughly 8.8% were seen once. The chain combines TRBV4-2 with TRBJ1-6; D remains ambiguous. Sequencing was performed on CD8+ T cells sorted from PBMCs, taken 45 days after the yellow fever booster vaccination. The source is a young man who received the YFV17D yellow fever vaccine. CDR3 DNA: TGTGCCAGCAGCCCTTCCCAACAGCAAGTGGGTTCACCCCTCCACTTT. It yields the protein CASSPSQQQVGSPLHF.